The source of this T cell receptor (beta chain) is a study of T-cell reconstitution after alpha-beta-depleted transplantation in children. Construction of the TCRbeta library involved unique molecular identifiers. TCRdb reanalysed the PCR reads using MiXCR and keeps one entry per CDR3 protein. The sample holds about 200,000 distinct CDR3 sequences, approximately 15% seen once. There are 15 residues in the CDR3. Germline CDR1 is SGHNT and CDR2 is YYREEE (reference sequence). Trimming left V 3 bases short and J 2 bases short, with 15 bases between. This clonotype was recorded many times. V and J are TRBV5-4 and TRBJ2-7; TRBD2 is a possible D gene (6 bases). The material was PBMCs from the stem cell graft donor, obtained from the stem cell graft. The receptor was isolated from a human donor who donated a stem cell graft to a child with acute lymphoblastic leukemia. This CDR3 is CASSSVFAGTYEQYF. Written as DNA, the CDR3 is TGTGCCAGCAGCTCCGTATTCGCGGGGACCTACGAGCAGTACTTC.